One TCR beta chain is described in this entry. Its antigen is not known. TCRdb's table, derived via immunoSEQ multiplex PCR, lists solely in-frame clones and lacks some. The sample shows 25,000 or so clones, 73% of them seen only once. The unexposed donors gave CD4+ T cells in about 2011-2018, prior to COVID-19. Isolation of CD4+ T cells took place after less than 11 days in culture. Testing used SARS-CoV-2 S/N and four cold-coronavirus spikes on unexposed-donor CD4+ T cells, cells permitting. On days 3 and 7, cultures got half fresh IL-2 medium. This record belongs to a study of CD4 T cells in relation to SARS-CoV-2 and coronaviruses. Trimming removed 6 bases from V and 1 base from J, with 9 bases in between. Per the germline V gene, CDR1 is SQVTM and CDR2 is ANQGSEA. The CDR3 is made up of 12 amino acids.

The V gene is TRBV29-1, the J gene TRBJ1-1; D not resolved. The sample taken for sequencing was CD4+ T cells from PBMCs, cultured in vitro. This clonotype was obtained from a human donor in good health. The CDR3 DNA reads TGCAGCGTATTAGACACGAACACTGAAGCTTTCTTT. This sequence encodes CSVLDTNTEAFF. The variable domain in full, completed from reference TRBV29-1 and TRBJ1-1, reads SAVISQKPSRDICQRGTSLTIQCQVDSQVTMMFWYRQQPGQSLTLIATANQGSEATYESGFVIDKFPISRPNLTFSTLTVSNMSPEDSSIYLCSVLDTNTEAFFGQGTRLTVV.